What follows are 5 T cell receptor beta chains derived from one specimen sequenced in a study of cytomegalovirus exposure and HLA in healthy donors. Researchers ran the PCR with 60 Vbeta and 13 Jbeta primers. Only in-frame clones appear in the TCRdb table, and some are missing; sequencing was by immunoSEQ multiplex PCR. The table records approximately 100,000 clones, about 59% of them present only once. Sequencing was carried out using PBMCs. These receptors were taken from a man in his thirties or forties in good health and CMV-seropositive.

The V gene is TRBV2, the J gene TRBJ1-2; possible D gene TRBD1, 6 bases. Trimming cost V 6 bases and J 3 bases, with 8 bases left between them. CDR3 size: 12 residues. CDR1 and CDR2 (germline): SNHLY, FYNNEI. CDR3 loop: CASRGGDYGYTF. As DNA, the CDR3 is TGTGCCAGCAGAGGGGGGGACTATGGCTACACCTTC.

The J gene is TRBJ1-1, the V gene TRBV6-5; D perhaps matches TRBD1 (5 bases). Looked up from germline, CDR1 is MNHEY and CDR2 is SVGAGI. V was trimmed by 5 bases and J by 4 bases, leaving 11 bases between them. This CDR3 region has 13 residues. The CDR3 DNA is TGTGCCAGCAGTGACCTGGGGGGCACTGAAGCTTTCTTT. Translation: CASSDLGGTEAFF.

V and J are TRBV6-5 and TRBJ2-2; TRBD2 is a possible D gene (5 bases). Trimming cost V 0 bases and J 6 bases, with 8 bases left between them. This CDR3 has 14 amino acids. Germline V lookup: CDR1 MNHEY, CDR2 SVGAGI. CDR3 region: CASSYSGEAGELFF. In DNA form, the CDR3 reads TGTGCCAGCAGTTACTCCGGGGAAGCCGGGGAGCTGTTTTTT.

This clone was observed a few times. The CDR3 sequence: CASSLDYSSYNSPLHF. The CDR3 bases are TGTGCCAGCAGCTTAGATTACAGCTCCTATAATTCACCCCTCCACTTT. The V gene is TRBV7-2, the J gene TRBJ1-6; D call uncertain. Germline V lookup: CDR1 SGHTA, CDR2 FQGNSA. Deletions cut 1 base from V and 0 bases from J, with 7 bases between. The CDR3 has 16 amino acids.

This clone was observed a handful of times. The chain recombines TRBV7-9 with TRBJ1-1, with D perhaps TRBD1 (5 bases). V shed 2 bases and J shed 4 bases, with 8 bases lying between them. Germline V CDR1 and CDR2: SEHNR, FQNEAQ (reference sequence). The CDR3 has 13 residues. DNA of the CDR3: TGTGCCAGCAGCTTACAGGGTGCCACTGAAGCTTTCTTT. It translates to CASSLQGATEAFF.